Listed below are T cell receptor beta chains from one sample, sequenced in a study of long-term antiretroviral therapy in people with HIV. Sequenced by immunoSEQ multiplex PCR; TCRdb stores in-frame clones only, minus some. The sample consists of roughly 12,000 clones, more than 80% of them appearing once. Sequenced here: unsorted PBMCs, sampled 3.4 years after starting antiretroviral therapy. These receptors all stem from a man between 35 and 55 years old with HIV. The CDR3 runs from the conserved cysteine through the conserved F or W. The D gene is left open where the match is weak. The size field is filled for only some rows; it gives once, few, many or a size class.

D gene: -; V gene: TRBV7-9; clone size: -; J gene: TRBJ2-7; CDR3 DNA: TGTGCCAGCAGCTTAGATTTCCCTCCCTTTTGGCCGTACTTC; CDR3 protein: CASSLDFPPFWPYF
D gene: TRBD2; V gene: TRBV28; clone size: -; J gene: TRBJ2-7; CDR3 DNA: TGTGCCAGCAGTTTCTTACTACGGACTAGCGGGTTCTCCTACGAGCAGTACTTC; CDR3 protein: CASSFLLRTSGFSYEQYF
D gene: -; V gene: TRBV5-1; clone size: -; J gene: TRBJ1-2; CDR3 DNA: TGCGCCACTACCTATGGCTACACCTTC; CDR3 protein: CATTYGYTF
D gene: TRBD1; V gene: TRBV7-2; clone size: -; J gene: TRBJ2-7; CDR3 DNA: TGTGCCAGCAGCTTGGGGAGGCGGGGACAGGGCTACGAGCAGTACTTC; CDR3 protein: CASSLGRRGQGYEQYF
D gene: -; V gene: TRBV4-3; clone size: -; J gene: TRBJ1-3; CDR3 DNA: TGCGCCAGCAGCCCGACTGGAAACACCATATATTTT; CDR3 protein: CASSPTGNTIYF
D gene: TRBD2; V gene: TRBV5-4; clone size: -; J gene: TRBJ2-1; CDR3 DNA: TGTGCCAGCAGCAACCCTGTCGAGCGGGATCGGAATGAGCAGTTCTTC; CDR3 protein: CASSNPVERDRNEQFF
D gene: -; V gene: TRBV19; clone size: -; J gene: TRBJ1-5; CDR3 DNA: TGTGCCAGTAACCGGGACACCTTAGAGGGCAATCAGCCCCAGCATTTT; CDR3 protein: CASNRDTLEGNQPQHF
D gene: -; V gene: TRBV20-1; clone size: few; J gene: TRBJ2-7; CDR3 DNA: TGCAGTGCCACCGCCCCCTACGAGCAGTACTTC; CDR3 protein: CSATAPYEQYF
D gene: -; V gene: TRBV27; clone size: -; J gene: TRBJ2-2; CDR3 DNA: TGTGCCAGCAGTTTATTATTACAGGGAGGCCGGGAGCTGTTTTTT; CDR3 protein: CASSLLLQGGRELFF
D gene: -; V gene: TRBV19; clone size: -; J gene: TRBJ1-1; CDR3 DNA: TGTGCCAGTAGTGTATCGAGGGGCACTGAAGCTTTCTTT; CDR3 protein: CASSVSRGTEAFF
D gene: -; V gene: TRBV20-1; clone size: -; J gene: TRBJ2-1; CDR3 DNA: TGCAGTGCTAGCGGTTACAATGAGCAGTTCTTC; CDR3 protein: CSASGYNEQFF
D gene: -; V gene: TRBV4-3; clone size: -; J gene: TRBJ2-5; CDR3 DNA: TGCGCCAGCAGCCAAGATAGGAGTTTTGAGGGGGGATTACAAGAGACCCAGTACTTC; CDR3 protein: CASSQDRSFEGGLQETQYF
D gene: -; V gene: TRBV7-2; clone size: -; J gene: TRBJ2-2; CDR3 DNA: TGTGCCAGCAGCTTAGAGTCGTCGGCCGGGGAGCTGTTTTTT; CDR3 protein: CASSLESSAGELFF
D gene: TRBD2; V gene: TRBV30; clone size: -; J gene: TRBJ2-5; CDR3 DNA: TGTGCCTGGGACCTACCCCGACCCGGACTAGCGGGAGACCACCAAGAGACCCAGTACTTC; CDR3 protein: CAWDLPRPGLAGDHQETQYF
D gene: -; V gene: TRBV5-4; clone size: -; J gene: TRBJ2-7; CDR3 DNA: TGTGCCAGCAGCTTGGATAGGGCAGTTTACTTCTACGAGCAGTACTTC; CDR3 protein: CASSLDRAVYFYEQYF
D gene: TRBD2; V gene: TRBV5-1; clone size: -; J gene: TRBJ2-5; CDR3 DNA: TGCGCCAGTGGACTAGGGGCATTAGAGACCCAGTACTTC; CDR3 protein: CASGLGALETQYF
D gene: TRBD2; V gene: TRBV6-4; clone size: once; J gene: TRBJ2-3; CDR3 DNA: TGTGCCAGCAGTGCATCTAGCGGGAGCTGGTCAGATACGCAGTATTTT; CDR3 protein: CASSASSGSWSDTQYF
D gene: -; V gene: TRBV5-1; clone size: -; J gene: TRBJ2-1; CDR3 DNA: TGCGCCAGCAGCTTGGTGGTGATAGCCCCATTCTCCTACAATGAGCAGTTCTTC; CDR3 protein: CASSLVVIAPFSYNEQFF
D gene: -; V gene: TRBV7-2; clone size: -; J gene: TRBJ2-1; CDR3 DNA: TGTGCCAGCAGCCTTACCGCTCCGGGACTCGAGCAGTTCTTC; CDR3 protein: CASSLTAPGLEQFF
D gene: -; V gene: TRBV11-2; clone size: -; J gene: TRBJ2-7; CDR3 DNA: TGTGCCGTGGAGGGATCCACCTACGAGCAGTACTTC; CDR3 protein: CAVEGSTYEQYF
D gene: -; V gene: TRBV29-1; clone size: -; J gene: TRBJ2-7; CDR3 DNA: TGCAGCGTTTCCCCCCCGGGAGTGGGGTACGAGCAGTACTTC; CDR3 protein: CSVSPPGVGYEQYF
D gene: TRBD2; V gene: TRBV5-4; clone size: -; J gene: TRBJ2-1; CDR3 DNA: TGTGCCAGCAGCCTCGGACTAGCGGGAGGGCCGTGGAATGAGCAGTTCTTC; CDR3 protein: CASSLGLAGGPWNEQFF
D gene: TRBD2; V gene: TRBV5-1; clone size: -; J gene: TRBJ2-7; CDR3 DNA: TGCGCCAGCAGCTTGGAGGGACTAGTCTACGAGCAGTACTTC; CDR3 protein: CASSLEGLVYEQYF
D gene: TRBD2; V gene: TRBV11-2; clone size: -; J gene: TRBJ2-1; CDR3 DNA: TGTGCCAGCAGACATCTAGCGGGAAGCTACAATGAGCAGTTCTTC; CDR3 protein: CASRHLAGSYNEQFF
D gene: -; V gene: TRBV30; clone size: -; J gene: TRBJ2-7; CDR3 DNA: TGTGCCTGGAGTATGGGGGCGCGGGAGCAGTACTTC; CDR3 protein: CAWSMGAREQYF
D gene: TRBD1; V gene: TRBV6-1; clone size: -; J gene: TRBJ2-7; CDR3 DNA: TGTGCCAGCAGGGTGGACAGGGTCGTAGACGAGCAGTACTTC; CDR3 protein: CASRVDRVVDEQYF
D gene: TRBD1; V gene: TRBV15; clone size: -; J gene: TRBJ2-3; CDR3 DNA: TGTGCCACCAGCAGAGATAGGGGGCAGGTAGATACGCAGTATTTT; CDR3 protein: CATSRDRGQVDTQYF
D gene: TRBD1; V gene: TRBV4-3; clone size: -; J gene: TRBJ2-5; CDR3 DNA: TGCGCCAGCAGCCAGTGGGACAGGGGGTCGGGGGAGACCCAGTACTTC; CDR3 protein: CASSQWDRGSGETQYF
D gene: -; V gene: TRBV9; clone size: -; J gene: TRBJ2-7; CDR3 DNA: TGTGCCAGCAGCGTAGGAGGGGTGGACTACGAGCAGTACTTC; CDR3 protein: CASSVGGVDYEQYF
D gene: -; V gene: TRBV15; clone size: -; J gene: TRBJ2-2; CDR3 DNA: TGTGCCACCAGGGCAGGGAGAGACACCGGGGAGCTGTTTTTT; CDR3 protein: CATRAGRDTGELFF
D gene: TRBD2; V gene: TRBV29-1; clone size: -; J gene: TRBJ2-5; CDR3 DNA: TGCAGCGTTGATACTAGCGTTGTCGAGACCCAGTACTTC; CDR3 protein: CSVDTSVVETQYF
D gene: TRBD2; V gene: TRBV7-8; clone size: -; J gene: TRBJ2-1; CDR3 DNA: TGTGCCAGCAGCTTATTGTGGGGCGGCGGGAGTTACAATGAGCAGTTCTTC; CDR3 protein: CASSLLWGGGSYNEQFF
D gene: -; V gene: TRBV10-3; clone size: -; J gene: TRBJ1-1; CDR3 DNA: TGTGCCATCAGTGAGTCGGGGTGGGACGCGAACACTGAAGCTTTCTTT; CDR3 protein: CAISESGWDANTEAFF
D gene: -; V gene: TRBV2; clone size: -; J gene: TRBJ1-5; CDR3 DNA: TGTGCCAGCACCGTCAGGCCGGAGAATCAGCCCCAGCATTTT; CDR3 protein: CASTVRPENQPQHF
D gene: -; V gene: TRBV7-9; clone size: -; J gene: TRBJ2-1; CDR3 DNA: TGTGCCAGCAGCTTATTAACAGGGTACCCCTACAATGAGCAGTTCTTC; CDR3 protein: CASSLLTGYPYNEQFF
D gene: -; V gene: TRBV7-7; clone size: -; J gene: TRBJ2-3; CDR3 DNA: TGTGCCAGCAGCTTTGGGATGGGAGATACGCAGTATTTT; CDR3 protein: CASSFGMGDTQYF
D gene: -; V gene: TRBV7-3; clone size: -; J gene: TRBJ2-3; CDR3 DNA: TGTGCCAGCAGCTCCCGGCTAGGTGGCACAGATACGCAGTATTTT; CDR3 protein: CASSSRLGGTDTQYF
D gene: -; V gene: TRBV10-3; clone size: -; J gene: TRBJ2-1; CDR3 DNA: TGTGCCACCCAGACAATACAAGCTAAGTCCTACAATGAGCAGTTCTTC; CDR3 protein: CATQTIQAKSYNEQFF